The rows below give T cell receptor beta chains drawn from one sample of a study of T cells in Graves' hyperthyroidism and ophthalmopathy. TCRdb analysed the multiplex PCR reads with MiXCR anew, one entry per CDR3 protein. In the table there are 250,000 to 300,000 distinct CDR3 sequences, roughly 15% of which are singletons. The specimen sequenced was blood. The origin of the receptors is a woman between 45 and 65 years old with Graves' hyperthyroidism that later progressed to Graves' ophthalmopathy. CDR3s include the opening cysteine and the closing phenylalanine or tryptophan. The D gene is left open where the match is weak. Clone size is stated in some rows and not others, as once, few, many or a class when expanded.

TGTGCCAGTAGTATAGTAGGGCGGTCCAATCAGCCCCAGCATTTT | CASSIVGRSNQPQHF | TRBJ1-5 | - | - | TRBV19
TGTGCCAGCAGTTACAGAGGGGAACTTTACGAGCAGTACTTC | CASSYRGELYEQYF | TRBJ2-7 | - | few | TRBV6-5
TGCAGTGCTAGAGATGGGGCGGGAGGGGGCTACGAGCAGTACTTC | CSARDGAGGGYEQYF | TRBJ2-7 | TRBD2 | - | TRBV20-1
TGTGCCAGCAGCTTAGCAAGCTCCTCCGGGACTAGCGCCCATGAGCAGTTCTTC | CASSLASSSGTSAHEQFF | TRBJ2-1 | TRBD2 | many | TRBV7-8
TGTGCCACCAGCAGGGACAGGGCGATATCCGAGGGCCCTGGAAACACCATATATTTT | CATSRDRAISEGPGNTIYF | TRBJ1-3 | TRBD1 | few | TRBV15
TGTGCCAGTAGTACCCCAGGGACTGGTTCCAATGAGCAGTTCTTC | CASSTPGTGSNEQFF | TRBJ2-1 | - | many | TRBV19
TGTGCCAGCAGCCAATCACTAGCTTGGAACACCGGGGAGCTGTTTTTT | CASSQSLAWNTGELFF | TRBJ2-2 | - | - | TRBV3-1
TGTGCCAGCAGTGAAGACATTTCGTGGGTGGTCGAGCAGTACTTC | CASSEDISWVVEQYF | TRBJ2-7 | - | many | TRBV6-1
TGTGCCACCAGTGATTCGGGACAGAACAATGAGCAGTTCTTC | CATSDSGQNNEQFF | TRBJ2-1 | TRBD1 | many | TRBV24-1
TGCAGTGCCCCCGGGACAGGGCCTATCACAGATACGCAGTATTTT | CSAPGTGPITDTQYF | TRBJ2-3 | TRBD1 | many | TRBV20-1
TGTGCCAGCAGTGTCGACAGGGAGGCGGGTGAGCAGTACTTC | CASSVDREAGEQYF | TRBJ2-7 | - | many | TRBV6-1
TGTGCCAGCAGCCTACAACCAATACAGGGGCTGAACACTGAAGCTTTCTTT | CASSLQPIQGLNTEAFF | TRBJ1-1 | TRBD1 | - | TRBV7-2
TGCAGCGGCCTAGTAGGGGGCGGCTACACCTTC | CSGLVGGGYTF | TRBJ1-2 | TRBD1 | - | TRBV29-1
TGCAGTGCTAGAGCGGAAAACAATCAGCCCCAGCATTTT | CSARAENNQPQHF | TRBJ1-5 | - | few | TRBV20-1
TGCGCCAGCAGCTTTAGGGGTCTGGGAGATACGCAGTATTTT | CASSFRGLGDTQYF | TRBJ2-3 | - | many | TRBV5-1
TGTGCCAGCGGAACGAGTAGCCAAGCCTACAATGAGCAGTTCTTC | CASGTSSQAYNEQFF | TRBJ2-1 | - | many | TRBV7-9
TGTGCCACTTATACAGGTGTCATGAACACTGAAGCTTTCTTT | CATYTGVMNTEAFF | TRBJ1-1 | - | many | TRBV10-3
TGTGCCAGCAGTTTCAGCCTGGCTAGCGCCCAAGAGACCCAGTACTTC | CASSFSLASAQETQYF | TRBJ2-5 | - | many | TRBV12-3/TRBV12-4
TGTGCCAGCAGCCCGGCCGGACTAGCGTTTCAAGAGACCCAGTACTTC | CASSPAGLAFQETQYF | TRBJ2-5 | TRBD2 | many | TRBV7-9
TGCAGTGCCGGGACGGCCGACGAGCAGTACTTC | CSAGTADEQYF | TRBJ2-7 | - | many | TRBV20-1
TGTGCCAGCAGCTTACGTGACGGCCACACTGAAGCTTTCTTT | CASSLRDGHTEAFF | TRBJ1-1 | - | many | TRBV7-2
TGTGCCAGCCCCCGGGGTTCTAATGAAAAACTGTTTTTT | CASPRGSNEKLFF | TRBJ1-4 | - | - | TRBV7-3
TGTGCCAGCAGCTTAAATAGCCGTACTTACAATGAGCAGTTCTTC | CASSLNSRTYNEQFF | TRBJ2-1 | - | many | TRBV7-3
TGTGCCAGCAGCATTTTAGACATTTTAAACTACGAGCAGTACTTC | CASSILDILNYEQYF | TRBJ2-7 | - | many | TRBV11-2
TGTGCCAGCAACCCCAGGGGGGCCCAAGAGACCCAGTACTTC | CASNPRGAQETQYF | TRBJ2-5 | - | few | TRBV9
TGTGCCAGCAGTGAAGGACAGACTGGGGCCAACGTCCTGACTTTC | CASSEGQTGANVLTF | TRBJ2-6 | - | many | TRBV6-1
TGTGCCAGCACACCTAACCTTTTCACAGATACGCAGTATTTT | CASTPNLFTDTQYF | TRBJ2-3 | - | many | TRBV11-2
TGCAGTGCTAGAGGGTGGACTAGCGGGGCGGGCAATGAGCAGTTCTTC | CSARGWTSGAGNEQFF | TRBJ2-1 | TRBD2 | - | TRBV20-1
TGTGCCAGCAGTTCCTTCGGACGGAACGTAGACAATCAGCCCCAGCATTTT | CASSSFGRNVDNQPQHF | TRBJ1-5 | - | - | TRBV6-1
TGCGCCAGCAGCAGTGGACAGGGGATTCGTGAAAAACTGTTTTTT | CASSSGQGIREKLFF | TRBJ1-4 | TRBD1 | few | TRBV5-1
TGTGCCAGCAGTTGGGGGGGAGGGAGCAATGAAAAACTGTTTTTT | CASSWGGGSNEKLFF | TRBJ1-4 | - | few | TRBV27
TGCGCCAGCAGCTTGGGACTAGCGGGAGTGACAGATACGCAGTATTTT | CASSLGLAGVTDTQYF | TRBJ2-3 | TRBD2 | many | TRBV5-1
TGTGCCAGCAGTCAGGGGCACAGGGGCTATAACTATGGCTACACCTTC | CASSQGHRGYNYGYTF | TRBJ1-2 | TRBD1 | many | TRBV6-1
TGTGCCAGCAGCCCGACCCGGACTAGCGGGAGATTTGTGAATGAGCAGTTCTTC | CASSPTRTSGRFVNEQFF | TRBJ2-1 | TRBD2 | many | TRBV5-5
TGTGCCAGCAGCCCAAGCCTAGACAGGACCGGGGAGCTGTTTTTT | CASSPSLDRTGELFF | TRBJ2-2 | - | - | TRBV5-4
TGTGCCAGCAGCTTAGGAGAGGGCGAAAAACTGTTTTTT | CASSLGEGEKLFF | TRBJ1-4 | - | many | TRBV7-9
TGTGCCAGTAGACGGGACCGCCGGAATGAGCAGTTCTTC | CASRRDRRNEQFF | TRBJ2-1 | - | - | TRBV19